Listed here are 30 T cell receptor beta chains from one sample, sequenced in a study of cytomegalovirus exposure and HLA in healthy donors. Primers included in the PCR were 60 Vbeta and 13 Jbeta primers. Clones were sequenced by immunoSEQ multiplex PCR, and TCRdb holds only the in-frame ones, with some missing. The sample has approximately 220,000 clones, about 79% seen once. The sequenced material came from PBMCs. Every receptor here comes from a man aged 18 to 35 in good health and CMV-seronegative.

This clone was counted a few times. This sequence joins TRBV7-2 and TRBJ2-5; no reliable D call. CDR3 length equals 15 residues. V was trimmed by 5 bases and J by 2 bases, leaving 15 bases between them. Per the germline V gene, CDR1 is SGHTA and CDR2 is FQGNSA. As DNA, the CDR3 is TGTGCCAGCAGCCCCCTGGGCAGGTCTCAAGAGACCCAGTACTTC. Protein product: CASSPLGRSQETQYF. Full variable domain (outside the CDR3, taken from reference TRBV7-2 and TRBJ2-5): GAGVSQSPSNKVTEKGKDVELRCDPISGHTALYWYRQSLGQGLEFLIYFQGNSAPDKSGLPSDRFSAERTGGSVSTLTIQRTQQEDSAVYLCASSPLGRSQETQYFGPGTRLLVL.

This clone was observed once. The rearrangement joins TRBV7-9 to TRBJ1-1; D remains ambiguous. This CDR3 is 13 amino acids long. CDR1 and CDR2 from the germline V gene are SEHNR and FQNEAQ (reference sequence). V was trimmed by 5 bases and J by 10 bases, leaving 17 bases between them. CDR3 in amino acids: CASSHSGELVAFF. The CDR3 region has the DNA TGTGCCAGCAGCCACTCCGGGGAGTTAGTAGCTTTCTTT.

Remarks on this clone: Relative to the germline gene, one junction end is altered; a read error may explain this. The chain is built from TRBV6-5 and TRBJ2-5; 9 bases map to TRBD1. The CDR3 spans 15 residues. The germline V gene has CDR1 MNHEY and CDR2 SVGAGI. The CDR3 sequence is CACSPLQGAGETQYF. The CDR3 DNA reads TGTGCCTGCAGTCCCTTACAGGGGGCAGGAGAGACCCAGTACTTC.

V is TRBV30 and J is TRBJ2-2; the match to TRBD2 covers 11 bases. Per germline, CDR1 GTSNPN and CDR2 SVGIG (reference sequence). The V and J ends lost 3 bases and 8 bases, in that order; junction bases with no gene match: 5. The CDR3 totals 14 residues. CDR3 in DNA: TGTGCCTGGAGCACTAGCGGGAGCGTAGGGGAGCTGTTTTTT. It yields the protein CAWSTSGSVGELFF. The full variable domain, its missing parts supplied by reference TRBV30 and TRBJ2-2, is SQTIHQWPATLVQPVGSPLSLECTVEGTSNPNLYWYRQAAGRGLQLLFYSVGIGQISSEVPQNLSASRPQDRQFILSSKKLLLSDSGFYLCAWSTSGSVGELFFGEGSRLTVL.

The rearrangement links TRBV5-1 to TRBJ2-3; 8 bases are a match to TRBD1. The CDR3 has 14 amino acids. Looked up from germline, CDR1 is SGHRS and CDR2 is YFSETQ. J was trimmed by 6 bases and V by 5 bases; bases with no gene match: 8. CDR3 sequence: CASRPAQGADTQYF. CDR3 nucleotides: TGCGCCAGCAGACCGGCCCAGGGGGCGGATACGCAGTATTTT.

The chain employs TRBV28 and TRBJ2-6; 8 bases fit TRBD1. The CDR3 has 16 amino acids. Germline CDR1 is MDHEN and CDR2 is SYDVKM. V was clipped by 10 bases and J by 0 bases; unmatched bases: 8. The CDR3 sequence: CATVTGDVSGANVLTF. DNA of the CDR3: TGTGCCACCGTGACAGGGGACGTCTCTGGGGCCAACGTCCTGACTTTC.

The chain uses TRBV5-1 and TRBJ1-2, with 9 nucleotides matching TRBD1. The J segment lost 8 bases and the V segment lost 4 bases, leaving 9 bases of the junction unmatched. The CDR3 consists of 14 residues. Germline V lookup: CDR1 SGHRS, CDR2 YFSETQ. The CDR3 DNA sequence: TGCGCCAGCAGCCCGGGACAGGGTTTCAGAGGCTACACCTTC. This translates into CASSPGQGFRGYTF.

In its sample, this clone was seen a few times. The chain employs TRBV4-2 and TRBJ2-5; unclear D gene. Germline V gene lookup returns CDR1 LGHNA and CDR2 YNFKEQ. Trimming cost V 0 bases and J 1 base, with 12 bases left between them. The length of the CDR3 is 16 residues. The CDR3 protein is CASSQEAGPRQETQYF. DNA of the CDR3: TGTGCCAGCAGCCAAGAAGCAGGTCCCCGCCAAGAGACCCAGTACTTC.

CDR3 loop: CASSSDRGSRGYTF. DNA for the CDR3: TGTGCCAGCAGTTCCGACAGGGGGAGTCGTGGCTACACCTTC. The chain employs TRBV25-1 and TRBJ1-2, with 9 bases matching TRBD1. J lost 7 bases, V lost 5 bases, and 8 bases had no gene match. This CDR3 contains 14 residues. Per the germline V gene, CDR1 is MGHDK and CDR2 is SYGVNS.

This chain links TRBV19 with TRBJ2-1; possible D gene TRBD1, 5 bases. This CDR3 comprises 13 residues. Per germline, CDR1 LNHDA and CDR2 SQIVND (reference sequence). Trimming shortened V by 5 bases and J by 5 bases, and 10 bases separated the two germline ends. The CDR3 DNA is TGTGCCAGTAGTGAAAGACAGCACAATGAGCAGTTCTTC. Translating gives CASSERQHNEQFF.

This rearrangement joins TRBV28 to TRBJ1-2, with D possibly matching TRBD1 (6 bases). This CDR3 spans 13 amino acids. The V gene lost 6 bases and the J gene lost 4 bases, with 12 bases spanning the gap. Germline loops: CDR1 MDHEN, CDR2 SYDVKM. CDR3 region: CASSPQGSYGYTF. The DNA for the CDR3 is TGTGCCAGCAGCCCTCAGGGGAGCTATGGCTACACCTTC.

V usage is TRBV15 and J usage is TRBJ2-1; 8 nucleotides match TRBD1. The CDR3 consists of 15 residues. Trimming took 3 bases from V and 2 from J; bases not matched to a gene: 3. Germline V lookup: CDR1 LNHNV, CDR2 YYDKDF (reference sequence). CDR3 region: CATSRDRAAYNEQFF. CDR3 in DNA: TGTGCCACCAGCAGGGACAGGGCTGCCTACAATGAGCAGTTCTTC.

The chain is built from TRBV4-1 and TRBJ2-5; TRBD2 matches 10 bases. Losses at the gene ends were 0 bases for V and 3 bases for J; bases not matched to a gene: 4. There are 16 residues in the CDR3. Germline CDR1 reads MGHRA; CDR2 reads YSYEKL. The CDR3: CASSQEPSGGKETQYF. For the CDR3, the DNA is TGCGCCAGCAGCCAAGAACCTAGCGGGGGAAAAGAGACCCAGTACTTC.

The V gene is TRBV28, the J gene TRBJ1-2; D gene ambiguous. V lost 3 bases to trimming and J lost 3 bases, with 5 bases between them. The CDR3 length is 12 residues. Germline CDR1 is MDHEN and CDR2 is SYDVKM. CDR3 coding DNA: TGTGCCAGCAGTTTTGCAGACTATGGCTACACCTTC. This codes for CASSFADYGYTF.

This chain connects TRBV5-6 to TRBJ2-7, with 7 bases identical to TRBD1. Per germline, CDR1 SGHDT and CDR2 YYEEEE. This CDR3 spans 15 amino acids. The trim removed 4 bases at V and 7 bases at J, leaving 14 bases unmatched. DNA of the CDR3: TGTGCCAGCAGCATCTTACCGGGACAGTCCAGGGAGCAGTACTTC. Its protein is CASSILPGQSREQYF.

The genes are TRBV6-6 and TRBJ1-6; weak D call: TRBD1 (6 bases). With 0 bases removed from V and 8 bases from J, the gap between germline ends came to 14 bases. The CDR3 contains 16 residues. The V gene's germline CDR1 is MNHNY and CDR2 SVGAGI (reference sequence). The CDR3 protein is CASSYSSRGLYSPLHF. Written as DNA, the CDR3 is TGTGCCAGCAGTTACTCGAGTAGGGGGTTGTATTCACCCCTCCACTTT.

This clone was counted a few times. V usage is TRBV5-1 and J usage is TRBJ2-7; 8 nucleotides match TRBD1. CDR3 length: 14 amino acids. Germline V gene sequence: CDR1 SGHRS, CDR2 YFSETQ. After removal of 1 base from V and 3 bases from J, the junction contained 3 bases not matched to a gene. This CDR3 reads CASSLWTGNYEQYF. CDR3 nucleotides: TGCGCCAGCAGCTTGTGGACAGGGAACTACGAGCAGTACTTC.

This clone was found a few times. The J gene is TRBJ2-5, the V gene TRBV27, with 11 bases matching TRBD2. With V trimmed by 3 bases and J by 3 bases, 6 bases remained unmatched. The germline CDR1 and CDR2 sequences are MNHEY and SMNVEV (reference sequence). This CDR3 has 16 residues. The CDR3 reads CASSFSGRAVEETQYF. CDR3 nucleotide sequence: TGTGCCAGCAGTTTTAGCGGGAGGGCCGTAGAAGAGACCCAGTACTTC.

DNA for the CDR3: TGCGCCAGCAGCGTCCGGGACAGCTCCTACAATGAGCAGTTCTTC. This translates into CASSVRDSSYNEQFF. This chain links TRBV5-1 with TRBJ2-1, with TRBD1 identical over 7 bases. J lost 0 bases, V lost 4 bases, and 4 bases had no gene match. The CDR3 has 15 residues. CDR1 and CDR2 from the germline V gene are SGHRS and YFSETQ.

This chain links TRBV25-1 with TRBJ2-5; TRBD1 is a possible D gene (6 bases). The V gene's germline CDR1 is MGHDK and CDR2 SYGVNS. The CDR3 totals 12 residues. Trimming pared 5 bases from V and 4 bases from J, leaving 8 bases between. The CDR3: CASSIGGETQYF. The CDR3 nucleotides read TGTGCCAGCAGTATAGGGGGAGAGACCCAGTACTTC.

The CDR3 nucleotides read TGTGCCAGCAGCCCCGCGTTTGGCACCGGGGAGCTGTTTTTT. This codes for CASSPAFGTGELFF. The chain carries TRBV7-9 and TRBJ2-2; D not resolved. CDR3 length: 14 amino acids. Germline V gives CDR1 SEHNR, CDR2 FQNEAQ (reference sequence). V was trimmed by 5 bases and J by 4 bases, leaving 11 bases between them.

The CDR3 region is CASSPPGPLGTGSNEQFF. CDR3 in DNA: TGTGCCAGCAGCCCTCCCGGACCCCTCGGGACAGGGTCCAATGAGCAGTTCTTC. The chain carries TRBV4-2 and TRBJ2-1, with TRBD1 identical over 9 bases. The CDR3 runs 18 residues. With V trimmed by 4 bases and J by 6 bases, 16 bases remained unmatched. Germline CDR1 LGHNA, CDR2 YNFKEQ.

The chain employs TRBV27 and TRBJ2-7; TRBD1 might be the D (6 bases). V shed 5 bases and J shed 2 bases, with 13 bases lying between them. This CDR3 has 14 residues. Germline V gene data show CDR1 as MNHEY and CDR2 as SMNVEV (reference sequence). Written as DNA, the CDR3 is TGTGCCAGCAGTCCACAGGGATTTGCCTACGAGCAGTACTTC. As protein: CASSPQGFAYEQYF.

V usage is TRBV7-2 and J usage is TRBJ2-3, with 9 bases identical to TRBD2. The V gene end was trimmed by 2 bases and the J gene end by 5 bases; junction bases not matched to a gene: 8. The CDR3 has 16 residues. CDR1 and CDR2 (germline): SGHTA, FQGNSA. The DNA for the CDR3 is TGTGCCAGCAGCTTACGGGCCGCGGGAGGGGAAGATACGCAGTATTTT. Protein product: CASSLRAAGGEDTQYF.

This clone was seen a few times. The chain links TRBV30 to TRBJ2-3; D perhaps matches TRBD2 (6 bases). The V end lost 4 bases, the J end lost 0 bases, and 17 bases lay between the germline ends. CDR1 and CDR2 (germline): GTSNPN, SVGIG (reference sequence). This CDR3 has 16 amino acids. The CDR3, as DNA: TGTGCCTGGAATGAAAGGGGACTGGCGAGCACAGATACGCAGTATTTT. Protein sequence: CAWNERGLASTDTQYF.

CDR3: CASSGTSEVAEQFF. The CDR3 DNA follows: TGTGCCAGCAGTGGTACTAGCGAGGTGGCTGAGCAGTTCTTC. V usage is TRBV6-4 and J usage is TRBJ2-1, with TRBD2 matching over 7 bases. Germline-derived CDR1 and CDR2 are MRHNA and SNTAGT. The CDR3 contains 14 residues. V trimming: 4 bases; J trimming: 9 bases; junction bases outside the gene matches: 9.

The chain employs TRBV27 and TRBJ2-1; the D gene is possibly TRBD2 (6 bases). Germline lookup yields CDR1 MNHEY and CDR2 SMNVEV (reference sequence). CDR3 length equals 12 residues. The ends were cut back, 3 bases at V and 10 bases at J, with 10 bases in the middle. The CDR3 DNA reads TGTGCCAGCAGTTTTGGGGCGGGGGAGCAGTTCTTC. Protein: CASSFGAGEQFF.

The CDR3 DNA sequence: TGTGCCAGCAGTTTAAGTTTTGTGTCGGGGGGGGGAAACACCATATATTTT. It is translated as CASSLSFVSGGGNTIYF. The chain combines TRBV27 with TRBJ1-3; D perhaps matches TRBD1 (5 bases). The CDR3 runs to 17 residues. CDR1 MNHEY and CDR2 SMNVEV come from the germline V gene (reference sequence). The V and J ends lost 2 bases and 4 bases respectively, with 18 bases between them.

This clone was seen once. This chain connects TRBV7-2 to TRBJ2-7, with 7 bases identical to TRBD1. Germline assignment: CDR1 SGHTA and CDR2 FQGNSA. V dropped 6 bases and J dropped 2; count of bases not matched to a gene: 7. The CDR3 runs 14 residues. The CDR3, as DNA: TGTGCCAGCAGTGACAGGGAGTTGACCTACGAGCAGTACTTC. This encodes CASSDRELTYEQYF.

The rearrangement links TRBV2 to TRBJ1-2, with TRBD1 identical over 8 bases. The trim removed 8 bases at V and 3 bases at J, leaving 5 bases unmatched. This CDR3 is 13 amino acids long. The V gene's germline CDR1 is SNHLY and CDR2 FYNNEI. For the CDR3, the DNA is TGTGCCAGCTATGGGACAGGATACTATGGCTACACCTTC. As protein: CASYGTGYYGYTF. The full variable domain, in which reference TRBV2 and TRBJ1-2 provide the parts outside the CDR3, is EPEVTQTPSHQVTQMGQEVILRCVPISNHLYFYWYRQILGQKVEFLVSFYNNEISEKSEIFDDQFSVERPDGSNFTLKIRSTKLEDSAMYFCASYGTGYYGYTFGSGTRLTVV.